These 15 T cell receptor beta chains were all obtained from the same sample, sequenced in a study of T-cell memory formation after mild COVID-19. TCRdb used MiXCR to reprocess the 5' RACE reads, holding one entry per CDR3 protein. The table lists 550,000 to 600,000 distinct CDR3 sequences, roughly a sixth of them singletons. Input material: PBMCs or a T cell subset sorted from them (not recorded which). Receptor source: an adult woman who had mild COVID-19 (a few samples of this study predate the infection). Cell type and time point are not known.

This clonotype turned up a few times. V usage is TRBV19 and J usage is TRBJ1-4; weak D call: TRBD1 (5 bases). The germline V gene encodes CDR1 LNHDA and CDR2 SQIVND (reference sequence). V was shortened by 7 bases and J by 0 bases, with 6 bases between the two germline ends. The CDR3 is made up of 13 amino acids. Here the CDR3 reads CASTGTTNEKLFF. CDR3 bases: TGTGCCAGTACAGGGACAACTAATGAAAAACTGTTTTTT.

This clonotype turned up a few times. The chain links TRBV7-2 to TRBJ2-2; 9 nucleotides line up with TRBD1. This CDR3 is 17 amino acids long. The germline gives CDR1 SGHTA, CDR2 FQGNSA. Trimming cost V 2 bases and J 1 base; bases outside gene matches: 5. CDR3 DNA: TGTGCCAGCAGCTTATTGTTGGGACAGGGGAACACCGGGGAGCTGTTTTTT. Its translation is CASSLLLGQGNTGELFF.

The chain combines TRBV3-1 with TRBJ2-2; TRBD2 matches 9 bases. The CDR3 length is 17 residues. Unmatched junction bases numbered 9, after V lost 0 bases and J lost 7 bases. Germline V CDR1 and CDR2: LGHDT, YNNKEL (reference sequence). The CDR3 region is CASSQDPAGGPNGELFF. In DNA form, the CDR3 reads TGTGCCAGCAGCCAAGATCCGGCGGGAGGGCCGAACGGGGAGCTGTTTTTT.

The CDR3 coding sequence is TGTGCCTGGGACCCGGGAGACAAAAACATTCAGTACTTC. Protein sequence: CAWDPGDKNIQYF. The chain carries TRBV30 and TRBJ2-4; a possible D gene is TRBD2 (6 bases). The CDR3 extends over 13 amino acids. V was clipped by 5 bases and J by 3 bases, with 11 bases between them. CDR1 and CDR2 (germline): GTSNPN, SVGIG (reference sequence). The full variable domain, in which reference TRBV30 and TRBJ2-4 provide the parts outside the CDR3, is SQTIHQWPATLVQPVGSPLSLECTVEGTSNPNLYWYRQAAGRGLQLLFYSVGIGQISSEVPQNLSASRPQDRQFILSSKKLLLSDSGFYLCAWDPGDKNIQYFGAGTRLSVL.

This rearrangement joins TRBV20-1 to TRBJ2-2; TRBD2 aligns across 12 bases. Germline V gene sequence: CDR1 DFQATT, CDR2 SNEGSKA (reference sequence). V lost 3 bases, J lost 4 bases, and 3 bases stayed unmatched. CDR3 length: 15 residues. CDR3 sequence: CSARRLAGVTGELFF. CDR3 DNA sequence: TGCAGTGCTAGGCGACTAGCGGGAGTCACCGGGGAGCTGTTTTTT.

This clonotype was counted only a few times. The chain has TRBV27 and TRBJ1-4; D is perhaps TRBD1 (5 bases). This CDR3 spans 16 amino acids. The V gene's germline CDR1 is MNHEY and CDR2 SMNVEV (reference sequence). V lost 4 bases and J 0 bases, leaving 12 bases between the germline ends. The CDR3 coding sequence is TGTGCCAGCAGTTCGCGCAGGGTCGCAACTAATGAAAAACTGTTTTTT. It is translated as CASSSRRVATNEKLFF.

This clonotype turned up a few times. J is TRBJ2-7 and V is TRBV4-1, with D possibly TRBD1 on 5 matching bases. The CDR3 is 14 residues long. Germline V gene data show CDR1 as MGHRA and CDR2 as YSYEKL. Trimming took 1 base from V and 0 from J, leaving 7 bases between them. The CDR3 sequence: CASSQVGVSYEQYF. The DNA for the CDR3 is TGCGCCAGCAGCCAAGTAGGGGTCTCCTACGAGCAGTACTTC.

This chain connects TRBV20-1 to TRBJ1-1; D remains ambiguous. The V and J ends lost 0 bases and 5 bases respectively, with 7 bases between them. The germline gives CDR1 DFQATT, CDR2 SNEGSKA (reference sequence). CDR3 size: 12 residues. This chain's CDR3 is CSAREGSTEAFF. The CDR3 DNA reads as TGCAGTGCTAGAGAAGGTTCAACTGAAGCTTTCTTT.

The chain employs TRBV3-1 and TRBJ2-2; D may be TRBD1 (5 bases). Deletions cut 6 bases from V and 4 bases from J, with 12 bases between. Germline-derived CDR1 and CDR2 are LGHDT and YNNKEL (reference sequence). The CDR3 runs to 14 residues. CDR3 bases: TGTGCCAGCAGTCAGGGCTTAGGCACCGGGGAGCTGTTTTTT. Translation: CASSQGLGTGELFF.

V gene TRBV19 combines with J gene TRBJ2-3, with no clear D. From germline, CDR1 is LNHDA and CDR2 SQIVND (reference sequence). Trimming left V 4 bases short and J 0 bases short, with 14 bases between. The CDR3 runs 16 residues. CDR3 nucleotides: TGTGCCAGTAGTAGAAGACTCGCCACTAGCACAGATACGCAGTATTTT. It yields the protein CASSRRLATSTDTQYF.

This clonotype was counted only a few times. V gene TRBV4-1 combines with J gene TRBJ1-5; 7 nucleotides agree with TRBD1. The CDR3 contains 16 residues. Germline V gene sequence: CDR1 MGHRA, CDR2 YSYEKL. Trimming took 1 base from V and 2 from J; bases not matched to a gene: 5. CDR3 DNA: TGCGCCAGCAGCCAAGTACAGGGGATTGGCAATCAGCCCCAGCATTTT. It encodes CASSQVQGIGNQPQHF.

This clonotype has more than one count but fewer than ten. The chain couples TRBV5-1 to TRBJ1-1, with TRBD1 matching over 8 bases. V was clipped by 4 bases and J by 2 bases; unmatched bases: 7. The CDR3 length is 15 residues. Germline V lookup: CDR1 SGHRS, CDR2 YFSETQ. CDR3: CASSPWTGPNTEAFF. DNA of the CDR3: TGCGCCAGCAGCCCTTGGACAGGGCCCAACACTGAAGCTTTCTTT.

In its sample, this clonotype was seen a few times. The rearrangement joins TRBV7-2 to TRBJ2-5, with D perhaps given as TRBD1 or TRBD2 (5 bases each). The germline V and J ends were trimmed by 3 bases and 2 bases, with 16 bases remaining between them. The CDR3 contains 16 residues. Germline V lookup: CDR1 SGHTA, CDR2 FQGNSA. The CDR3 here is CASSFQGGGLQETQYF. The CDR3 region has the DNA TGTGCCAGCAGCTTCCAGGGTGGGGGTTTACAAGAGACCCAGTACTTC.

This clonotype turned up a few times. V gene TRBV7-2 combines with J gene TRBJ2-1, with 11 bases that match TRBD2. The CDR3 extends over 19 amino acids. Trimming at V came to 2 bases and at J to 1 base, leaving 10 bases not matched to a gene. CDR1 is SGHTA, CDR2 FQGNSA, per germline. The chain's CDR3 is CASSLLHSSSGGSYNEQFF. The DNA of the CDR3 is TGTGCCAGCAGCTTACTCCACTCCTCTAGCGGGGGGTCCTACAATGAGCAGTTCTTC.

This clonotype appeared a few times. The chain is built from TRBV27 and TRBJ2-1; possible D gene TRBD2, 6 bases. The CDR3 is 15 amino acids. Germline V gene sequence: CDR1 MNHEY, CDR2 SMNVEV (reference sequence). With 7 bases removed from V and 8 bases from J, the gap between germline ends came to 21 bases. CDR3 residues: CASTSLGDWLDEQFF. The CDR3 DNA follows: TGTGCCAGCACCTCACTAGGGGACTGGCTCGATGAGCAGTTCTTC.